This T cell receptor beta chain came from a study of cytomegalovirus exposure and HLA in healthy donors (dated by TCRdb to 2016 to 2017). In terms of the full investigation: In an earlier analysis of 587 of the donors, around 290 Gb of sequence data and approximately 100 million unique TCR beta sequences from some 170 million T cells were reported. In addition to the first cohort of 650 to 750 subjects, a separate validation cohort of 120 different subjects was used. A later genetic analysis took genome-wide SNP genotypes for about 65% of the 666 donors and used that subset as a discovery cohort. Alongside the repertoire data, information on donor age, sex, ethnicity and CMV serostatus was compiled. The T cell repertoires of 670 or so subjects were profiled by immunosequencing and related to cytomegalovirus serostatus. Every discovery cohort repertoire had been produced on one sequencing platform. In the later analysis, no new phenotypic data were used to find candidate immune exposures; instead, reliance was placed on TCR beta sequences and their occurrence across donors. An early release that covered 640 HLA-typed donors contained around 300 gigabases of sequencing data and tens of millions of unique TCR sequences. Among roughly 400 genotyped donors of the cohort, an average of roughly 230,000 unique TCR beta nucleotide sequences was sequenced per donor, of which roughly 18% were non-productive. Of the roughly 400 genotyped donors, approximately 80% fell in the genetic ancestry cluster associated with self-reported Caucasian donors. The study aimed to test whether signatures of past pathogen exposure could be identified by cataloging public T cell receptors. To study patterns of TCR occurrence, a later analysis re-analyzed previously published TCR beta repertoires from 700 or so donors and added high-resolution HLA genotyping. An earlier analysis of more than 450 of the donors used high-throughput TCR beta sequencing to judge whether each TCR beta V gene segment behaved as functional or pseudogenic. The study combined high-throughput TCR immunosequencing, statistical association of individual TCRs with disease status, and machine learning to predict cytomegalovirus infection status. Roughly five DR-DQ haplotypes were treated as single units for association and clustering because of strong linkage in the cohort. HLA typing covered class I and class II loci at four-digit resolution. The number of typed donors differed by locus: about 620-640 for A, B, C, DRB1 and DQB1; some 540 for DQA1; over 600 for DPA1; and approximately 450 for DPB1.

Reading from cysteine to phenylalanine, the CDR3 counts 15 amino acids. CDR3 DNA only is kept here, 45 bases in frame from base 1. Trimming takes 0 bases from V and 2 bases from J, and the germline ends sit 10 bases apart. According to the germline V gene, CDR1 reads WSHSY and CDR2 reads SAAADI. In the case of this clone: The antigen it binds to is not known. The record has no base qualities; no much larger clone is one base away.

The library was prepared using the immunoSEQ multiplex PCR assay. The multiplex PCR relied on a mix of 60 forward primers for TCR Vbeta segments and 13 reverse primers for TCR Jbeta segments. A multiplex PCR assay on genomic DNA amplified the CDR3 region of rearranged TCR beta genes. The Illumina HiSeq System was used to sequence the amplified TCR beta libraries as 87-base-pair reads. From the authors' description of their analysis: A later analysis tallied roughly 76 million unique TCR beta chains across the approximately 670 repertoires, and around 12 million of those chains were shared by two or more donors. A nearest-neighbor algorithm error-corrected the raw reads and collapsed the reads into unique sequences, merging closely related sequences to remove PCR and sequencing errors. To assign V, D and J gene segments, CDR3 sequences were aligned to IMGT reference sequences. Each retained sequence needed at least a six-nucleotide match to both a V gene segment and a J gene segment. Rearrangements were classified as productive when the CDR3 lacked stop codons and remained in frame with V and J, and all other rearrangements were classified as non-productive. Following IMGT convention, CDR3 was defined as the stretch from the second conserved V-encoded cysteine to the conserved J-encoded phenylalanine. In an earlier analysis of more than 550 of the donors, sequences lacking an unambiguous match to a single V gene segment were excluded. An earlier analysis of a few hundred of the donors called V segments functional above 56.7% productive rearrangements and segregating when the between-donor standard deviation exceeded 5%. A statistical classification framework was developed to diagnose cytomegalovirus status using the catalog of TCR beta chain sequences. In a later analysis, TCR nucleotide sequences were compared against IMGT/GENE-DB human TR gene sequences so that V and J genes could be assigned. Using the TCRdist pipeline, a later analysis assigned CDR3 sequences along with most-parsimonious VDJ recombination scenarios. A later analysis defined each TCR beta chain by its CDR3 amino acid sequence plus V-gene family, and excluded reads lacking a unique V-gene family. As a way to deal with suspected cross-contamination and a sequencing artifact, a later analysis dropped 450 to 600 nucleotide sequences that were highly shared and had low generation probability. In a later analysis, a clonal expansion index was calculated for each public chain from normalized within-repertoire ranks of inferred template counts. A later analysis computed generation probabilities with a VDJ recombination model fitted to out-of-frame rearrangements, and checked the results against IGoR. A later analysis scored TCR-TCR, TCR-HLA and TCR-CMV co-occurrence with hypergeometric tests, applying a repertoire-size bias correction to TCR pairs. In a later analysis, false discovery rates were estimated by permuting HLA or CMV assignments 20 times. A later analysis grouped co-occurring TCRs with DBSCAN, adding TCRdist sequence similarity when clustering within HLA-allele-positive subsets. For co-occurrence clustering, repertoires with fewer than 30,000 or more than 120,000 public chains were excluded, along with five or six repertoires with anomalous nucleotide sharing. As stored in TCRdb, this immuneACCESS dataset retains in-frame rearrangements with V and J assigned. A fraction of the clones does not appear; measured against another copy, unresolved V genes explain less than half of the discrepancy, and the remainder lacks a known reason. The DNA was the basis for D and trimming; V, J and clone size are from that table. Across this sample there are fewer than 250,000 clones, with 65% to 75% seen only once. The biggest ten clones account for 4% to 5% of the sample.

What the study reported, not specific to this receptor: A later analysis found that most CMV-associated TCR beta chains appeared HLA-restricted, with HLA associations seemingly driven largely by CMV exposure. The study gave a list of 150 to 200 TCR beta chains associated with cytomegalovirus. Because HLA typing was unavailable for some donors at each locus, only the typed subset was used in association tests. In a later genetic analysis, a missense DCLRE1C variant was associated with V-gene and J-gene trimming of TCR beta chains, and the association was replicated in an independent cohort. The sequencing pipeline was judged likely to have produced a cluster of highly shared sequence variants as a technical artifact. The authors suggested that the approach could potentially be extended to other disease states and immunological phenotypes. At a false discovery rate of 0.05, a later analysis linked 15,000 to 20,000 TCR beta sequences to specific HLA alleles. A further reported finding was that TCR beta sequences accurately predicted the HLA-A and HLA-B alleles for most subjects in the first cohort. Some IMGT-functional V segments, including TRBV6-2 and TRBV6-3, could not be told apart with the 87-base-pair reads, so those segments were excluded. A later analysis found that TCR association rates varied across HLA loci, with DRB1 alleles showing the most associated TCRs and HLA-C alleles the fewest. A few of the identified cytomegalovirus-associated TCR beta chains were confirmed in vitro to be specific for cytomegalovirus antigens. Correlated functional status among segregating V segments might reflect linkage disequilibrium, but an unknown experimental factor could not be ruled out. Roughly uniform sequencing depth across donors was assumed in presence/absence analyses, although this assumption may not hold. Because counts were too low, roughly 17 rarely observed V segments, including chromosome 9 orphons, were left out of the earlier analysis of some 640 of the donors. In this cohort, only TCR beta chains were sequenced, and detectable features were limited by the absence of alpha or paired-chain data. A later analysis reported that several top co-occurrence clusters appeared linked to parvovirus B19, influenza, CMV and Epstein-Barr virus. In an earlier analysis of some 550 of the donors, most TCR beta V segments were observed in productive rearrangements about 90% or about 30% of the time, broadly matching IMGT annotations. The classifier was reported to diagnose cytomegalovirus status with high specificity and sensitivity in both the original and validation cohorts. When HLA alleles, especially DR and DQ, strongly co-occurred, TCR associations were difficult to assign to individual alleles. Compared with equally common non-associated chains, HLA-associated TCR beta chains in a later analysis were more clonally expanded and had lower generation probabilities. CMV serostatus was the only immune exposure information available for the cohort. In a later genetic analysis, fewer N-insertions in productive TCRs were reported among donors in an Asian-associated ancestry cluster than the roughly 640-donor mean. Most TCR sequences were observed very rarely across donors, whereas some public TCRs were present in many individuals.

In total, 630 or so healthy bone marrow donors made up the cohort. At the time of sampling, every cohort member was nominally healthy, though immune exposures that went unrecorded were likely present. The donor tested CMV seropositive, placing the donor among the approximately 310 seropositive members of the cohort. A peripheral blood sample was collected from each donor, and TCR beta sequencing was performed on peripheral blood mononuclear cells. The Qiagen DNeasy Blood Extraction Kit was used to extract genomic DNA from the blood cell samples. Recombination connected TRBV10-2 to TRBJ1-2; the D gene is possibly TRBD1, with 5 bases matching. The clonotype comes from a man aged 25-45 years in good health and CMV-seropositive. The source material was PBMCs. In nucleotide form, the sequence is TGCGCCAGCAGTGAGTCGGGAGGGGCAAACTATGGCTACACCTTC. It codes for CASSESGGANYGYTF.